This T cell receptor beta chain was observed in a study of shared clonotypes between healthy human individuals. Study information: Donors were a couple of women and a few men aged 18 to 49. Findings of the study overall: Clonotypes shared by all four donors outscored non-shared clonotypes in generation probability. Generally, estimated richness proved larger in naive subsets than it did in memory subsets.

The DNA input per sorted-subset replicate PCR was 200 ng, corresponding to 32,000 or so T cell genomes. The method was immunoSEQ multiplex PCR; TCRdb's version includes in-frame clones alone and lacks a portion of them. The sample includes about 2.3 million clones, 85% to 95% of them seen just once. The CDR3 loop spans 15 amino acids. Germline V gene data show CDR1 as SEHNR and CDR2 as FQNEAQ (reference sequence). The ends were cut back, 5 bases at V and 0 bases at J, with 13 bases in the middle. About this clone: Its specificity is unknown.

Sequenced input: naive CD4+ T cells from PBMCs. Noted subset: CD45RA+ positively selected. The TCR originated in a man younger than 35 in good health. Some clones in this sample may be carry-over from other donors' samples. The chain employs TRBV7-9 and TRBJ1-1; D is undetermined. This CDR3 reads CASSVRKNMNTEAFF. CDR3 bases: TGTGCCAGCAGCGTCAGAAAAAATATGAACACTGAAGCTTTCTTT.